This TCR beta chain emerged from a study of response to subunit inactivated influenza vaccine. Study-wide results and limits: There was a suggestion from the authors that each seasonal influenza vaccination recruits few new T cells.

This clonotype was detected ten times or more. The antigen is undetermined. In TCRdb, the RT-PCR reads were re-called with MiXCR into one record per CDR3 protein. The sample lists hundreds of thousands of distinct CDR3 sequences; about 15% were seen once. The TCR comes from a man in his fifties who received an inactivated influenza vaccine. The sample in question was PBMCs from blood, obtained roughly 12 days after vaccination.

The CDR3 sequence: CSAGTSNTGELFF. The CDR3 DNA follows: TGCAGTGCCGGGACTTCGAACACCGGGGAGCTGTTTTTT. This rearrangement joins TRBV29-1 to TRBJ2-2; TRBD2 might be the D (6 bases). The CDR3 has 13 residues. The germline V gene encodes CDR1 SQVTM and CDR2 ANQGSEA.